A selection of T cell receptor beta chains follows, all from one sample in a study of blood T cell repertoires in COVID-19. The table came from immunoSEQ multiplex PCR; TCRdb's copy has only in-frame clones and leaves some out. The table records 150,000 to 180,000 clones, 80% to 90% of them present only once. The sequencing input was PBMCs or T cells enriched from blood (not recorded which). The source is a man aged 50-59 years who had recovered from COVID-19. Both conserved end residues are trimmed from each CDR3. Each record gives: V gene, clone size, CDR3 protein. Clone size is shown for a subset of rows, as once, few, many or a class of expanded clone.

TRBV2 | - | ASRVATSEGELF
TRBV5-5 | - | ASSLGQADYGYT
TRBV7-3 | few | ASSLRGTEGYT
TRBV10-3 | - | AIRGDSLRSYEQY
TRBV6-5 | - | ASSREGGSTYEQY
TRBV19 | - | ASSIRTANTEAF
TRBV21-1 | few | ASSKQGGTEAF
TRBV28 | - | ASTPQWGGAEAF
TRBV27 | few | ASSTGQGITYNEQF
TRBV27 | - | ASSLRWNQPQH
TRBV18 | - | ASSPPSTGAEAF
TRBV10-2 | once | ASAGQGAWWPQH
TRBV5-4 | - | ASSLTGGNEQF
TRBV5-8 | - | ASSYGQGGSYEQY
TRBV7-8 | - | ASSSFTGTGIPQETQY
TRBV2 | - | ASSEALPLEMNTEAF
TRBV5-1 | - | ASSLANRDTEAF
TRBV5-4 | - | ASSGTSGGFYEQY
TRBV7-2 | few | ASSEGVLRDQPQH
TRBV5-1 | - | ASRQGTTSYEQY
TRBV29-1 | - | SVVGGQGLEQY
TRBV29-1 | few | SVGSGWEQF
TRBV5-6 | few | ASSLLDRGPETNEKLF
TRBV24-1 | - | ATSESGTGTSTDTQY
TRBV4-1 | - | ASSNLRGEYNEQF
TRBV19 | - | ASSIDRVGRQETQY
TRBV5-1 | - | ASSLAGGQGSYEQY
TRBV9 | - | ASSVASGGQADTQY
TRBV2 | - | ASSGQGATNEKLF
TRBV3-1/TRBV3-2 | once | ASSQVARGRNYGYT
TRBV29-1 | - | SVRGAGATNTGELF
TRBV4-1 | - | ASSQAPGLNQETQY
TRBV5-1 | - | ASRFNAGGTSTDTQY
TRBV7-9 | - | ASSRGTGPNEKLF
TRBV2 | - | ATPGSRTGDGSEQY
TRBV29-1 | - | SVVRGSDTEAF
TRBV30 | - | ALGTGVIQNTGELF
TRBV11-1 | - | ASSWIRATEAF
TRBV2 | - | ASSYREGNYGYT
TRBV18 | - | ASSPLGGDSYNSPLH
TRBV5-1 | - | ASSLTGSYGYT